This T cell receptor beta chain is from a study of beta chain features in type 1 diabetes. CD4+ naive, central memory, regulatory and stem cell-like memory subsets were isolated by sorting on CD45RO/CCR7/CD25/CD127/CD95/CD27. Study outcomes and limitations: A potential PCR bias toward shorter templates would be equal in patient and control samples. Type 1 diabetes patients had TCRB CDR3s that were shorter (moderately but significantly so) in all four CD4+ subsets.

CDR1 and CDR2 from the germline V gene are MNHNS and SASEGT. The CDR3 contains 13 residues. Trimming pared 5 bases from V and 8 bases from J, leaving 12 bases between. The sequenced template was cDNA made from the entire isolated RNA. Only in-frame clones appear in the TCRdb table, and some are missing; sequencing was by immunoSEQ multiplex PCR. The sample consists of some 250,000 clones, roughly 11% of them appearing once. Details on this clone: Its specificity is not known.

The chain employs TRBV6-1 and TRBJ2-2; D remains unclear. This receptor was taken from a man aged 30 to 45 with type 1 diabetes. Sequences were obtained from naive CD4+ T cells from blood. The DNA of the CDR3 is TGTGCCAGCAGTCCCAGAATGGAGGGGGAGCTGTTTTTT. It codes for CASSPRMEGELFF.